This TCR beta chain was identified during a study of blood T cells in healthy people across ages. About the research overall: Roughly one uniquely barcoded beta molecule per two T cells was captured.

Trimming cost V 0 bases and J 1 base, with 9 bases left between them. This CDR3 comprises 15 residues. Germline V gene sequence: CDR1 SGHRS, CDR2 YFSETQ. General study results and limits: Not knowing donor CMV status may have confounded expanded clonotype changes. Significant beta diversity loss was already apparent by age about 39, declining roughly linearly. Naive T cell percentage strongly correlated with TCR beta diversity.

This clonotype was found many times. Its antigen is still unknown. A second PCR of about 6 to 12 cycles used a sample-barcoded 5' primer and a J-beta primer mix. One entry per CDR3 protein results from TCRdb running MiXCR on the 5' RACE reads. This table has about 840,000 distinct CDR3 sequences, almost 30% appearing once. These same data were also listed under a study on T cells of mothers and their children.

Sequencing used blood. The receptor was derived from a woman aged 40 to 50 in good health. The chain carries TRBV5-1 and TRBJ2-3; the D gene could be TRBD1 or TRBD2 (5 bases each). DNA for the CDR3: TGCGCCAGCAGCTTGGACGGGACGCGCACAGATACGCAGTATTTT. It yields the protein CASSLDGTRTDTQYF.